These T cell receptor beta chains were read from a single sample in a study of blood T cell repertoires in COVID-19. The repertoire was sequenced with immunoSEQ multiplex PCR; TCRdb's copy has only in-frame clones and lacks some. The sample consists of 150,000 to 200,000 clones, approximately 86% of them appearing once. The sample taken for sequencing was peripheral blood. Receptors originate from a woman between 40 and 50 years old with COVID-19, enrolled during active disease. Each CDR3 is given with its conserved first and last residue. The D gene is left open where the match is weak. Expanded clones get a size class; other rows say once, few or many, or leave the size out.

CDR3 length,D gene,J gene,clone size,V gene,CDR3 DNA,CDR3 protein
13,NA,TRBJ2-7,NA,TRBV19,TGTGCCAGTAGTGCAGGGGTCACCTACGAGCAGTACTTC,CASSAGVTYEQYF
15,NA,TRBJ2-3,NA,TRBV9,TGTGCCAGCAGCGGGGGCGACCTGCAGCTATATACGCAGTATTTT,CASSGGDLQLYTQYF
12,NA,TRBJ1-2,NA,TRBV29-1,TGCAGCGTCGCCTCGGGTTCCTATGGCTACACCTTC,CSVASGSYGYTF
14,NA,TRBJ1-6,NA,TRBV6-5,TGTGCCAGCAGCTTACAGGGTTTATCATCACCCCTCCACTTT,CASSLQGLSSPLHF
15,TRBD1,TRBJ1-2,NA,TRBV3-1/TRBV3-2,TGTGCCAGCAGCCCCTCAAACAGGGGTAGGTTCAGCTACACCTTC,CASSPSNRGRFSYTF
15,NA,TRBJ1-3,few,TRBV5-1,TGCGCCAGCAAGGAAGACATAAACTCTGGAAACACCATATATTTT,CASKEDINSGNTIYF
14,TRBD1,TRBJ2-7,NA,TRBV6-5,TGTGCCAGCAGCCCAGACAGGGCTACCTACGAGCAGTACTTC,CASSPDRATYEQYF
15,NA,TRBJ2-1,NA,TRBV11-3,TGTGCCAGCAGCTTAGGTACGACTCAATCCCATGAGCAGTTCTTC,CASSLGTTQSHEQFF
17,TRBD1,TRBJ1-1,NA,TRBV28,TGTGCCAGCAGGACGCACCGGGACAGGGGTTTGGGCACTGAAGCTTTCTTT,CASRTHRDRGLGTEAFF
15,TRBD2,TRBJ2-3,NA,TRBV6-4,TGTGCCAGCAGTGCACTAGCGGGGGGCACAGATACGCAGTATTTT,CASSALAGGTDTQYF
14,TRBD2,TRBJ2-1,NA,TRBV10-3,TGTGCCATCAGTGAAGCGGGAGGGCCCGATGAGCAGTTCTTC,CAISEAGGPDEQFF
16,NA,TRBJ2-3,NA,TRBV14,TGTGCCAGCAGCCCACTTCTCGGGATAAGCACAGATACGCAGTATTTT,CASSPLLGISTDTQYF
16,NA,TRBJ2-2,NA,TRBV7-6,TGTGCCAGCAGCTTAGAAGACAGCCTATCATCCGGGGAGCTGTTTTTT,CASSLEDSLSSGELFF
12,TRBD2,TRBJ2-1,NA,TRBV3-1/TRBV3-2,TGTGCCAGCAGCCACGGCGGGAGCCGGCGGTTCTTC,CASSHGGSRRFF
15,TRBD1,TRBJ2-5,NA,TRBV7-8,TGTGCCAGCAGCCACACGGGACAGGTGATAGGGACCCAGTACTTC,CASSHTGQVIGTQYF
14,TRBD1,TRBJ1-1,few,TRBV3-1/TRBV3-2,TGTGCCAGCAGCCGAATGGGACAGTACACTGAAGCTTTCTTT,CASSRMGQYTEAFF
11,NA,TRBJ2-7,NA,TRBV19,TGTGCCAGTAGTAACTATTTCGAGCAGTACTTC,CASSNYFEQYF
14,NA,TRBJ1-4,NA,TRBV12-5,TGTGCTAGTGGTTCGGGGGTCAACAATGAAAAACTGTTTTTT,CASGSGVNNEKLFF
12,NA,TRBJ2-7,NA,TRBV6-2/TRBV6-3,TGTGCCAGCAGTTACGTAGCAGCCGAGCAGTACTTC,CASSYVAAEQYF
17,TRBD1,TRBJ2-3,once,TRBV11-2,TGTGCCAGCAGCAAGACGGCAACGACAGGGGTGTTGGATACGCAGTATTTT,CASSKTATTGVLDTQYF
14,NA,TRBJ1-4,NA,TRBV5-1,TGCGCCAGCAGCTTGTATGCAGGGGACGAAAAACTGTTTTTT,CASSLYAGDEKLFF
10,NA,TRBJ2-7,NA,TRBV3-1/TRBV3-2,TGTGCCAGCAGCCCATACGAGCAGTACTTC,CASSPYEQYF
12,NA,TRBJ1-1,NA,TRBV7-9,TGTGCCAGCAGCTCGCCTAAGCATGTAGCTTTCTTT,CASSSPKHVAFF
13,NA,TRBJ1-3,NA,TRBV30,TGTGCTTACGACCGGGACAATGGAAACACCATATATTTT,CAYDRDNGNTIYF
14,NA,TRBJ2-5,NA,TRBV3-1/TRBV3-2,TGTGCCAGCAGCCGTGGGTGGCGGGCGGAGACCCAGTACTTC,CASSRGWRAETQYF
13,TRBD2,TRBJ2-1,NA,TRBV12-3/TRBV12-4,TGTGCCGGCCGCGCTAGCGGGAGCCGCGAGCAGTTCTTC,CAGRASGSREQFF
19,NA,TRBJ2-5,NA,TRBV4-1,TGCGCCAGCAGCCAAGAAAGCCCCCTCGTTACTAGCAAACAAGAGACCCAGTACTTC,CASSQESPLVTSKQETQYF
14,TRBD1,TRBJ1-2,NA,TRBV7-9,TGTGCCAGCAGCCCGGGACAGGGGAACTATGGCTACACCTTC,CASSPGQGNYGYTF
14,TRBD2,TRBJ2-1,NA,TRBV27,TGTGCCAGCGGCCTAGCGGGAGCCGGAAATGAGCAGTTCTTC,CASGLAGAGNEQFF
16,NA,TRBJ1-2,NA,TRBV4-2,TGTGCCAGCAGCCCAAGGACAGCCCAAGAACCCTATGGCTACACCTTC,CASSPRTAQEPYGYTF
15,TRBD1,TRBJ2-1,NA,TRBV20-1,TGCAGTGCTAGTTCGGACAGGGGGCTCTACAATGAGCAGTTCTTC,CSASSDRGLYNEQFF
16,TRBD1,TRBJ2-1,NA,TRBV9,TGTGCCAGCAGCGCCCAGGGACAGTACTCATACAATGAGCAGTTCTTC,CASSAQGQYSYNEQFF
17,NA,TRBJ2-2,NA,TRBV1,NA,CTSSQGRPYWCYGELFF
15,NA,TRBJ2-3,NA,TRBV7-9,TGTGCCAGCAGCTTTTACAAGTCGAGCACAGATACGCAGTATTTT,CASSFYKSSTDTQYF
14,NA,TRBJ2-1,NA,TRBV5-4,TGTGCCAGCCTTGAGAGGGGAGGGGGCAATGAGCAGTTCTTC,CASLERGGGNEQFF
15,TRBD2,TRBJ2-1,NA,TRBV7-3,TGTGCCAGCAGCTTAGGCGGGGGGGCCGCGAATGAGCAGTTCTTC,CASSLGGGAANEQFF
11,NA,TRBJ2-3,few,TRBV28,TGTGCCAGCAGTTCTCTAGGGGGACGGTATTTT,CASSSLGGRYF
13,NA,TRBJ1-1,few,TRBV7-2,TGTGCCAGCAGCCCTAGGTCAGGGACTGAAGCTTTCTTT,CASSPRSGTEAFF
15,TRBD1,TRBJ1-6,few,TRBV6-4,TGTGCCAGCAGTCCTGGGACAGGGGTCGATTCACCCCTCCACTTT,CASSPGTGVDSPLHF
16,NA,TRBJ2-1,once,TRBV7-3,TGTGCCAGCAGCCCCATTAAGGACTTTTTTTACAATGAGCAGTTCTTC,CASSPIKDFFYNEQFF
15,TRBD1,TRBJ2-4,NA,TRBV6-6,TGTGCCAGCAGCCCCACGGGACAGGGGGCAAACATTCAGTACTTC,CASSPTGQGANIQYF
15,TRBD2,TRBJ2-1,NA,TRBV6-6,TGTGCCAGCAGTTACTCGGCTAGCGGATACAATGAGCAGTTCTTC,CASSYSASGYNEQFF
13,TRBD1,TRBJ1-5,few,TRBV6-4,TGTGCCAGCAGTAGGACAGGGGGGCAGCCCCAGCATTTT,CASSRTGGQPQHF
12,NA,TRBJ2-3,NA,TRBV7-9,TGTGCCAGCACCCCTCTTTCCGATACGCAGTATTTT,CASTPLSDTQYF
14,TRBD2,TRBJ2-1,few,TRBV7-3,TGTGCCAGCAGCTTATATTTGCGGGAGTCAACGCAGTTCTTC,CASSLYLRESTQFF
14,NA,TRBJ1-5,NA,TRBV6-5,TGTGCCAGCAGTAGTACTCACAGGAATCAGCCCCAGCATTTT,CASSSTHRNQPQHF
16,TRBD1,TRBJ1-5,NA,TRBV19,TGTGCCAGTAGTAAATACGGACAGGGCCTTAATCAGCCCCAGCATTTT,CASSKYGQGLNQPQHF
15,NA,TRBJ1-4,NA,TRBV4-2,TGTGCCAGCAGCCAGGGGGCGCCAACTAATGAAAAACTGTTTTTT,CASSQGAPTNEKLFF
13,NA,TRBJ1-6,NA,TRBV5-5,TGTGCCAGCAGAAACGGGGGGGCGGCACCCCTCCACTTT,CASRNGGAAPLHF
17,NA,TRBJ2-2,NA,TRBV11-2,TGTGCCAGCAGCTTAGTGAGCGGCAGGGGACATTCCGGGGAGCTGTTTTTT,CASSLVSGRGHSGELFF
14,NA,TRBJ2-1,NA,TRBV20-1,TGCAGTGCTAGTGGGCCAGGGATTAGTGTTGAGCAGTTCTTC,CSASGPGISVEQFF
14,NA,TRBJ1-4,NA,TRBV2,TGTGCCAGCAGTGAGGTGCGGATTAATGAAAAACTGTTTTTT,CASSEVRINEKLFF
15,NA,TRBJ1-6,NA,TRBV6-5,TGTGCCATTTCTCAGGGCGGCTCCTATAATTCACCCCTCCACTTT,CAISQGGSYNSPLHF
14,TRBD1,TRBJ1-1,NA,TRBV27,TGTGCCAGCAGTACCCGGGACAGGGGCACTGAAGCTTTCTTT,CASSTRDRGTEAFF
14,NA,TRBJ1-1,NA,TRBV11-2,TGTGCCAGCAGCTTCTCATCTACGAACACTGAAGCTTTCTTT,CASSFSSTNTEAFF